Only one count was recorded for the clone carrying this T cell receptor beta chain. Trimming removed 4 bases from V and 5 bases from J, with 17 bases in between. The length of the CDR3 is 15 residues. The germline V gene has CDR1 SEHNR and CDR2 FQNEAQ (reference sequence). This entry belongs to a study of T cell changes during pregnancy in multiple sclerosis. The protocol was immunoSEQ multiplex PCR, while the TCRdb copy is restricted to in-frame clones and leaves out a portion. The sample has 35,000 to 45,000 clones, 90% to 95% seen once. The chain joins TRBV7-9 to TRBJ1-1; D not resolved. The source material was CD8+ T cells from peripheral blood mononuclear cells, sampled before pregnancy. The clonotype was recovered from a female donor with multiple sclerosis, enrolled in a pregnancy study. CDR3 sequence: CASSSPTVRWTEAFF. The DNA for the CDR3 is TGTGCCAGCAGCTCCCCGACCGTGCGGTGGACTGAAGCTTTCTTT.